Following are 6 T cell receptor beta chains from one sample sequenced in a study of blood T cell repertoires in COVID-19. Repertoires were generated with immunoSEQ multiplex PCR, while TCRdb's copy carries only in-frame clones and drops some. The top ten clones hold 0.9% to 1.2% of a sample with 290,000 or so clones, approximately 92% of them seen once. The sample comprised PBMCs or T cells enriched from blood (not recorded which). The receptors were gathered from a woman in her 30s who had recovered from COVID-19.

The chain links TRBV3-1 (or the pseudogene TRBV3-2) to TRBJ2-4, with a tentative D call TRBD2 (7 bases). The CDR3 totals 17 residues. V was clipped by 0 bases and J by 8 bases, with 20 bases between them. Germline-derived CDR1 and CDR2 are LGHDT and YNNKEL (reference sequence). The CDR3, as DNA: TGTGCCAGCAGCCAAGATATCCCGGGACTAAGGGGGGACATTCAGTACTTC. Residues: CASSQDIPGLRGDIQYF.

About this clone itself: This sample includes further DNA sequences coding for the same CDR3. This rearrangement joins TRBV3-1 (or the pseudogene TRBV3-2) to TRBJ2-3; 8 nucleotides agree with TRBD1. The CDR3 runs 14 residues. Trimming removed 1 base from V and 6 bases from J; junction bases left unmatched: 3. Germline V CDR1 and CDR2: LGHDT, YNNKEL (reference sequence). The DNA for the CDR3 is TGTGCCAGCAGCCAAGCAGGGGGCGCGGATACGCAGTATTTT. Protein product: CASSQAGGADTQYF.

This clone was counted only a few times. The chain combines TRBV28 with TRBJ1-5; weak D call: TRBD1 (6 bases). The CDR3 sequence is 13 residues long. V lost 6 bases, J lost 2 bases, and 8 bases lay in between. Germline loops: CDR1 MDHEN, CDR2 SYDVKM. Written as DNA, the CDR3 is TGTGCCAGCAGACAGGGCGGCAATCAGCCCCAGCATTTT. It translates to CASRQGGNQPQHF.

The gene calls are TRBV28 and TRBJ2-3, with D unresolved. Trimming removed 6 bases at V and 4 bases at J, with 11 bases between. Germline CDR1 reads MDHEN; CDR2 reads SYDVKM. The CDR3 sequence is 13 residues long. DNA of the CDR3: TGTGCCAGCAGCTCTAGTCGCGCAGATACGCAGTATTTT. This gives the protein CASSSSRADTQYF.

The sample holds a few counts of this clone. The chain combines TRBV7-9 with TRBJ1-5; D gene unclear. V was clipped by 4 bases and J by 5 bases, with 6 bases between them. Germline CDR1 reads SEHNR; CDR2 reads FQNEAQ (reference sequence). The CDR3 has 12 residues. CDR3 protein: CASSSSHQPQHF. The CDR3 DNA sequence: TGTGCCAGCAGCTCGTCCCATCAGCCCCAGCATTTT. The full variable domain, with the rest looked up from reference TRBV7-9 and TRBJ1-5, is DTGVSQNPRHKITKRGQNVTFRCDPISEHNRLYWYRQTLGQGPEFLTYFQNEAQLEKSRLLSDRFSAERPKGSFSTLEIQRTEQGDSAMYLCASSSSHQPQHFGDGTRLSIL.

Regarding this clone: Other DNA variants within this sample encode the same CDR3. The chain carries TRBV19 and TRBJ1-5; TRBD1 agrees at 9 bases. V was pared by 4 bases and J by 2 bases, with 3 bases of the junction left unmatched. Germline loops: CDR1 LNHDA, CDR2 SQIVND (reference sequence). This CDR3 comprises 15 residues. The DNA for the CDR3 is TGTGCCAGTAGTAGACAGGGGGGGGGCAATCAGCCCCAGCATTTT. Translating it yields CASSRQGGGNQPQHF.